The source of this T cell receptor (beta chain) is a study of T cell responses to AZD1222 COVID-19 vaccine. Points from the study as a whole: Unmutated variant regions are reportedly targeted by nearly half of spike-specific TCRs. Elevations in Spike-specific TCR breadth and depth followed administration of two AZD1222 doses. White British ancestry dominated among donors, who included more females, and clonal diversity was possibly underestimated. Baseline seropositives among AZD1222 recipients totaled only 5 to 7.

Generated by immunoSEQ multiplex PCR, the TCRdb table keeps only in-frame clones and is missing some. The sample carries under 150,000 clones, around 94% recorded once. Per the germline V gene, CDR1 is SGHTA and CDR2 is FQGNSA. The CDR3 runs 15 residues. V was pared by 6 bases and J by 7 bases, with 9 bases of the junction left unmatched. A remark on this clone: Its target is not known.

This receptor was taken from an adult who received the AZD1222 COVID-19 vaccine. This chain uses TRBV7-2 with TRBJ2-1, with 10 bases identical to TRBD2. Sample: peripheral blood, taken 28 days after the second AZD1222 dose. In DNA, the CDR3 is TGTGCCAGCAGGCTCACTAGCGGGGTAGGGAATGAGCAGTTCTTC. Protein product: CASRLTSGVGNEQFF.